These 29 T cell receptor beta chains were all obtained from the same sample, sequenced in a study of blood T cell repertoires in COVID-19. Some clones are missing from TCRdb's copy, which holds only in-frame ones; the method was immunoSEQ multiplex PCR. The top ten hold approximately 6% of the sample, which has about 130,000 clones, 78% seen once. The sample was PBMCs or T cells enriched from blood (not recorded which). The receptors were sampled from a woman between 50 and 59 years old who had recovered from COVID-19.

CDR3: CASSFRARNEQFF. In DNA form, the CDR3 reads TGTGCCAGTAGTTTCAGGGCCCGCAATGAGCAGTTCTTC. The rearrangement uses TRBV19 and TRBJ2-1, with D possibly TRBD1 on 5 matching bases. Trimming took 5 bases from V and 6 from J, leaving 11 bases between them. The CDR3 spans 13 residues. Germline V CDR1 and CDR2: LNHDA, SQIVND (reference sequence).

DNA for the CDR3: TGTGCCAGCAGTTTAATCAACAGAGGGATGGGGGGCTACACCTTC. Protein sequence: CASSLINRGMGGYTF. This chain links TRBV28 with TRBJ1-2; D gene ambiguous. The CDR3 sequence is 15 residues long. The V gene lost 2 bases and the J gene lost 8 bases, with 18 bases spanning the gap. Germline V gives CDR1 MDHEN, CDR2 SYDVKM.

This sequence joins TRBV3-1 (or the pseudogene TRBV3-2) and TRBJ1-2, with 8 bases that match TRBD1. Germline V gives CDR1 LGHDT, CDR2 YNNKEL (reference sequence). With V trimmed by 4 bases and J by 7 bases, 5 bases remained unmatched. This CDR3 spans 13 amino acids. CDR3 sequence: CASSLGQDSGYTF. The CDR3 DNA follows: TGTGCCAGCAGCCTGGGACAGGATAGTGGCTACACCTTC.

J is TRBJ2-2 and V is TRBV11-1, with 7 bases lining up with TRBD2. The CDR3 is 16 amino acids. After removal of 1 base from V and 5 bases from J, the junction contained 7 bases not matched to a gene. Looked up from germline, CDR1 is SGHAT and CDR2 is FQDESV (reference sequence). This CDR3 is CASSLVAGLLTGELFF. CDR3 nucleotides: TGTGCCAGCAGCTTAGTAGCGGGTCTTCTTACCGGGGAGCTGTTTTTT.

The J gene is TRBJ2-1, the V gene TRBV12-5; 7 bases align to TRBD1. J was trimmed by 7 bases and V by 6 bases; bases with no gene match: 9. This CDR3 spans 14 amino acids. CDR1 is LGHNT, CDR2 FRNRAP, per germline. The CDR3 DNA is TGTGCTAGTGGCCTACAGGGGCAGGGGAATGAGCAGTTCTTC. Translated, it gives CASGLQGQGNEQFF.

This chain joins TRBV30 and TRBJ2-3; TRBD2 matches at 7 bases. The CDR3 is made up of 16 amino acids. Unmatched junction bases numbered 7, after V lost 0 bases and J lost 1 base. Germline CDR1 GTSNPN, CDR2 SVGIG (reference sequence). The CDR3 reads CAWSVGSGGGTDTQYF. DNA for the CDR3: TGTGCCTGGAGTGTAGGGTCGGGGGGAGGCACAGATACGCAGTATTTT.

The genes are TRBV5-1 and TRBJ1-3; D might be TRBD1 (5 bases). This CDR3 comprises 15 residues. With 6 bases removed from V and 0 bases from J, the gap between germline ends came to 13 bases. Looked up from germline, CDR1 is SGHRS and CDR2 is YFSETQ. This CDR3 reads CASTPLGLSGNTIYF. CDR3 DNA: TGCGCCAGCACCCCACTGGGGCTCTCTGGAAACACCATATATTTT.

This clone was detected once. V usage is TRBV7-3 and J usage is TRBJ2-5, with a weak D call TRBD2 (5 bases). The CDR3 has 17 amino acids. Germline V gene data show CDR1 as SGHTA and CDR2 as FQGTGA. The V and J ends lost 5 bases and 1 base respectively, with 20 bases between them. The CDR3 nucleotides read TGTGCCAGCAGCCCCCGGTCACCGGACGGGATCCAAGAGACCCAGTACTTC. Its translation is CASSPRSPDGIQETQYF. The full variable domain, its missing parts supplied by reference TRBV7-3 and TRBJ2-5, is GAGVSQTPSNKVTEKGKYVELRCDPISGHTALYWYRQSLGQGPEFLIYFQGTGAADDSGLPNDRFFAVRPEGSVSTLKIQRTERGDSAVYLCASSPRSPDGIQETQYFGPGTRLLVL.

Points on this clone: This sample also contains other DNA sequences that code for the same CDR3. This chain uses TRBV3-1 (or the pseudogene TRBV3-2) with TRBJ1-1, with 9 positions matching TRBD1. CDR1 is LGHDT and CDR2 is YNNKEL in the germline V gene (reference sequence). The junction had 0 bases not matched to a gene; V was cut back by 4 bases and J by 3 bases. This CDR3 has 13 residues. The DNA for the CDR3 is TGTGCCAGCAGCCGGACAGGGGACACTGAAGCTTTCTTT. It is translated as CASSRTGDTEAFF.

The V call is TRBV7-3, the J call TRBJ2-5; tentative D call: TRBD1 (5 bases). Trimming pared 2 bases from V and 4 bases from J, leaving 8 bases between. This CDR3 comprises 13 residues. Per germline, CDR1 SGHTA and CDR2 FQGTGA. The DNA of the CDR3 is TGTGCCAGCAGCTTACTAGGGGCAGAGACCCAGTACTTC. As protein: CASSLLGAETQYF.

The chain combines TRBV27 with TRBJ1-1, with D unresolved. Trimming took off 0 bases at V and 12 bases at J, with 14 bases between the two ends. The CDR3 has 13 amino acids. The germline V gene has CDR1 MNHEY and CDR2 SMNVEV (reference sequence). The CDR3 loop reads CASSLSFSVSPFF. CDR3 in DNA: TGTGCCAGCAGTTTATCGTTTTCCGTTAGTCCTTTCTTT.

The chain joins TRBV2 to TRBJ2-4, with D perhaps TRBD1 (5 bases). Germline CDR1 SNHLY, CDR2 FYNNEI. The CDR3 runs to 13 residues. Trimming left V 8 bases short and J 0 bases short, with 8 bases between. The CDR3 nucleotides are TGTGCCAGCTCACAGGTAGCCAAAAACATTCAGTACTTC. Its protein product is CASSQVAKNIQYF.

This clone occurred a few times. The CDR3 is CAISEQAGNQLFFGSSPLHF. The CDR3 coding sequence is TGTGCCATCAGTGAGCAAGCAGGGAACCAGCTTTTTTTTGGGTCTTCACCCCTCCACTTT. The V call is TRBV10-3, the J call TRBJ1-6; tentative D call: TRBD1 (5 bases). This CDR3 has 20 residues. The V gene's germline CDR1 is ENHRY and CDR2 SYGVKD. V was trimmed by 2 bases and J by 9 bases, leaving 29 bases between them.

This clone was detected a few times. J is TRBJ1-5 and V is TRBV5-1; no reliable D call. Germline CDR1 SGHRS, CDR2 YFSETQ. This CDR3 is 13 amino acids long. V lost 1 base to trimming and J lost 4 bases, with 6 bases between them. CDR3 loop: CASSLNGNQPQHF. CDR3 bases: TGCGCCAGCAGCTTGAACGGTAATCAGCCCCAGCATTTT.

The rearrangement links TRBV5-4 to TRBJ1-4; weak D call: TRBD1 (5 bases). CDR1 is SGHNT, CDR2 YYREEE, per germline (reference sequence). V lost 2 bases and J 2 bases, leaving 13 bases between the germline ends. CDR3 size: 16 residues. CDR3 protein: CASSFEGARTNEKLFF. CDR3 bases: TGTGCCAGCAGCTTTGAAGGGGCGCGGACTAATGAAAAACTGTTTTTT.

This clone has just one count. V usage is TRBV7-9 and J usage is TRBJ2-7; a possible D gene is TRBD2 (5 bases). CDR3 size: 12 residues. V was shortened by 2 bases and J by 4 bases, with 6 bases between the two germline ends. The V gene's germline CDR1 is SEHNR and CDR2 FQNEAQ (reference sequence). The DNA of the CDR3 is TGTGCCAGCAGCTTAAGGGAGTACGAGCAGTACGTC. It yields the protein CASSLREYEQYV.

V gene TRBV19 combines with J gene TRBJ1-2; TRBD1 might be the D (5 bases). The CDR3 is made up of 14 amino acids. Germline values: CDR1 LNHDA, CDR2 SQIVND (reference sequence). The V and J ends lost 7 bases and 0 bases respectively, with 12 bases between them. CDR3 amino acids: CASTPSTANYGYTF. Here the CDR3 DNA reads TGTGCCAGTACCCCCTCGACAGCTAACTATGGCTACACCTTC.

The chain uses TRBV6-2 or TRBV6-3 and TRBJ2-3; TRBD1 agrees at 8 bases. Per the germline V gene, CDR1 is MNHEY and CDR2 is SVGEGT. The CDR3 loop spans 15 amino acids. V shed 6 bases and J 4 bases; nucleotides not matched to a gene: 9. The CDR3 spells CASSLRTGRSDTQYF. CDR3 nucleotides: TGTGCCAGCAGCCTGCGGACAGGGAGGTCAGATACGCAGTATTTT.

The CDR3 here is CASSPGGETGRAFF. CDR3 coding DNA: TGCGCCAGCAGCCCCGGGGGGGAGACCGGGCGGGCTTTCTTT. The chain combines TRBV4-1 with TRBJ1-1, with D possibly TRBD1 on 5 matching bases. The CDR3 covers 14 residues. Germline CDR1 is MGHRA and CDR2 is YSYEKL. V shed 4 bases and J shed 11 bases, with 20 bases lying between them.

The V and J genes are TRBV6-6 and TRBJ1-2; D may be TRBD1 (5 bases). Trimming took off 6 bases at V and 0 bases at J, with 17 bases between the two ends. The CDR3 is made up of 16 amino acids. Germline CDR1 and CDR2: MNHNY and SVGAGI (reference sequence). As DNA, the CDR3 is TGTGCCAGCAGGACGCGGGGGGGGGTCGCTAACTATGGCTACACCTTC. This translates into CASRTRGGVANYGYTF.

The chain links TRBV5-5 to TRBJ1-1, with 8 bases lining up with TRBD1. J was trimmed by 4 bases and V by 4 bases; bases with no gene match: 9. The CDR3 has 15 amino acids. The V gene's germline CDR1 is SGHKS and CDR2 YYEKEE (reference sequence). The CDR3 DNA reads as TGTGCCAGCAGCCCTTACAGGGGGATTGTCACTGAAGCTTTCTTT. This codes for CASSPYRGIVTEAFF.

This sequence joins TRBV5-1 and TRBJ1-1; D call uncertain. V lost 0 bases, J lost 1 base, and 7 bases lay in between. The CDR3 contains 14 residues. Germline assignment: CDR1 SGHRS and CDR2 YFSETQ. The CDR3 protein is CASSLVGGNTEAFF. In DNA form, the CDR3 reads TGCGCCAGCAGCTTGGTAGGAGGGAACACTGAAGCTTTCTTT.

This chain connects TRBV19 to TRBJ1-3; D remains unclear. The V and J ends lost 8 bases and 7 bases respectively, with 18 bases between them. This CDR3 has 14 amino acids. Germline assignment: CDR1 LNHDA and CDR2 SQIVND (reference sequence). The CDR3 loop is CASQQIGERNTIYF. The CDR3, as DNA: TGTGCCAGTCAGCAAATTGGGGAGAGGAACACCATATATTTT.

V is TRBV28 and J is TRBJ2-1; tentatively, D is TRBD1 (6 bases). The germline V and J ends were trimmed by 11 bases and 8 bases, with 22 bases remaining between them. This CDR3 is 14 amino acids long. The V gene's germline CDR1 is MDHEN and CDR2 SYDVKM. In DNA, the CDR3 is TGTGCCCACACGGGTGGGGGCTCAAATTATGAGCAGTTCTTC. This translates into CAHTGGGSNYEQFF.

This clone was observed a single time. The chain couples TRBV29-1 to TRBJ2-2; TRBD1 matches 11 bases. This CDR3 spans 15 amino acids. Trimming took 7 bases from V and 6 from J; bases not matched to a gene: 10. The germline gives CDR1 SQVTM, CDR2 ANQGSEA. The CDR3: CSADLGQGAAGELFF. CDR3 in DNA: TGCAGCGCTGATCTTGGACAGGGGGCGGCCGGGGAGCTGTTTTTT.

This chain connects TRBV11-2 to TRBJ2-5; the match to TRBD2 covers 13 bases. Losses at the gene ends were 5 bases for V and 2 bases for J; bases not matched to a gene: 8. The germline gives CDR1 SGHAT, CDR2 FQNNGV. There are 17 residues in the CDR3. CDR3 region: CASSHGLAGALQETQYF. The CDR3 DNA sequence: TGTGCCAGCAGCCACGGACTAGCGGGGGCCCTACAAGAGACCCAGTACTTC.

The chain combines TRBV7-6 with TRBJ1-4, with 11 bases identical to TRBD1. Looked up from germline, CDR1 is SGHVS and CDR2 is FNYEAQ. V lost 3 bases, J lost 0 bases, and 0 bases stayed unmatched. This CDR3 is built from 16 residues. This CDR3 is CASSLGQGATNEKLFF. CDR3 bases: TGTGCCAGCAGCTTGGGACAGGGGGCAACTAATGAAAAACTGTTTTTT.

The chain is built from TRBV7-8 and TRBJ2-7, with D tentatively TRBD2 (6 bases). From germline, CDR1 is SGHVS and CDR2 FQNEAQ. CDR3 length: 12 amino acids. V dropped 5 bases and J dropped 4 bases, with 9 bases sitting between them. For the CDR3, the DNA is TGTGCCAGCAGCCCCGGGGGATACGAGCAGTACTTC. Protein product: CASSPGGYEQYF.

This chain connects TRBV5-1 to TRBJ2-2, with D maybe TRBD1 (6 bases). Trimming cost V 2 bases and J 6 bases, with 8 bases left between them. The CDR3 covers 13 residues. Germline CDR1 and CDR2: SGHRS and YFSETQ. CDR3 sequence (DNA): TGCGCCAGCAGCTTCGAGGGGGCCGGGGAGCTGTTTTTT. It is translated as CASSFEGAGELFF.